This T cell receptor (beta chain) was sequenced in a study of T-cell reconstitution after alpha-beta-depleted transplantation in children. This clonotype was seen just once. As it was prepared, the TCRbeta library received unique molecular identifiers. Each CDR3 protein gets one entry after TCRdb re-called the PCR reads with MiXCR. In the table there are about 72,000 distinct CDR3 sequences, 7% to 8% of which are singletons. This TCR was sampled from a human donor who donated a stem cell graft to a child with acute lymphoblastic leukemia. The source material was PBMCs from the stem cell graft donor, sampled from the stem cell graft.

The CDR3 region is CASSAELNYNEQFF. In DNA, the CDR3 is TGTGCCAGCAGCGCCGAGTTGAACTACAATGAGCAGTTCTTC. The chain combines TRBV27 with TRBJ2-1; D is uncertain. The V and J ends lost 6 bases and 3 bases respectively, with 12 bases between them. This CDR3 comprises 14 residues. Germline loops: CDR1 MNHEY, CDR2 SMNVEV (reference sequence).